This T cell receptor (beta chain) was sequenced in a study of glioma-infiltrating T cells. TCR alpha and beta CDR3 regions were amplified from RNA using iRepertoire nested multiplex PCR. TCRdb fed the multiplex PCR reads into MiXCR, producing one record per CDR3 protein. The table lists about 190,000 distinct CDR3 sequences, around 30% of them singletons, with 20% to 25% in the top ten. Study-wide results and limits: Above-expected tissue-blood divergence occurred in all gliomas, most in low-grade ones.

V gave up 6 bases and J gave up 7 bases, with 18 bases separating them. The CDR3 has 15 residues. This clonotype was observed a handful of times. The antigen is unknown. Sequencing was carried out using glioma tissue, nonneoplastic brain tissue, or PBMCs (not recorded which). The sequence was obtained from a human donor with low-grade glioma or glioblastoma, undergoing nonglioma brain surgery, or in good health (not recorded which). This sequence joins TRBV12-3 or TRBV12-4 and TRBJ1-4; the D gene is possibly TRBD1 (5 bases). CDR3 region: CASSIGTPGGEKLFF. The CDR3 DNA is TGTGCCAGCAGCATCGGGACTCCTGGGGGTGAAAAACTGTTTTTT.